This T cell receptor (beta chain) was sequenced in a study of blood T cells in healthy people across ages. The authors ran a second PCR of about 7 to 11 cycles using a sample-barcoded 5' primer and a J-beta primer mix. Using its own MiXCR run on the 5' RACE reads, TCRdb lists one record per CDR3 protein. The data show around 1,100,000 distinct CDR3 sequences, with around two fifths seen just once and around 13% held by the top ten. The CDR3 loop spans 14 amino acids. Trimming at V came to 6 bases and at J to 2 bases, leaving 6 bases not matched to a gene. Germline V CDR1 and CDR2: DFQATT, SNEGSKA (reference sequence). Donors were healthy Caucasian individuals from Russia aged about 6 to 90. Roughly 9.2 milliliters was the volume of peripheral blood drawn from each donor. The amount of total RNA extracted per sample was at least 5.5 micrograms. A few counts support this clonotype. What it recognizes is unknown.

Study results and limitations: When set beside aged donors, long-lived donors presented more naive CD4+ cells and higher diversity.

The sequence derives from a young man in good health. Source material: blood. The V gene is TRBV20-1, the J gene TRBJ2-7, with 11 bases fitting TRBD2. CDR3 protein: CSAETLAGAYEQYF. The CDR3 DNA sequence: TGCAGTGCGGAGACACTAGCGGGGGCCTACGAGCAGTACTTC.